This paragraph covers one TCR beta chain sequence. This specimen comes from a study of regulatory T cells in long-lasting Graves disease. Study details: Freshly diagnosed Graves' patients had used antithyroid drugs for under 3 months.

The time point is: newly diagnosed GD, antithyroid drugs for less than 3 months. Extracted RNA from PBMCs served as the source of the TCR library. TCR beta libraries were built with iRepertoire HTBI primers and Arm-PCR of CDR3 regions. TCRdb passed the multiplex PCR reads through MiXCR, listing each CDR3 protein once. The sample has 450,000 to 600,000 distinct CDR3 sequences; approximately 13% are singletons. The length of the CDR3 is 15 residues. Germline-derived CDR1 and CDR2 are SGHDN and FVKESK. Trimming left V 1 base short and J 4 bases short, with 14 bases between. The sample also formed part of further work on T cells in Graves' hyperthyroidism and ophthalmopathy. That report notes: Each diagnosis drew on symptoms, thyroxine, TRAb, thyroid ultrasound and orbital computed tomography findings.

This TCR was recovered from a man aged 25 to 40 with Graves disease. This specimen was peripheral blood mononuclear cells (PBMCs), taken at new diagnosis, from a patient treated with antithyroid drugs. V usage is TRBV14 and J usage is TRBJ2-7, with D perhaps TRBD1 or TRBD2 (5 bases each). CDR3 residues: CASSQVGRRLYEQYF. The CDR3, as DNA: TGTGCCAGCAGCCAAGTGGGACGGAGGCTATACGAGCAGTACTTC. The complete variable domain, with remaining parts taken from reference TRBV14 and TRBJ2-7, reads EAGVTQFPSHSVIEKGQTVTLRCDPISGHDNLYWYRRVMGKEIKFLLHFVKESKQDESGMPNNRFLAERTGGTYSTLKVQPAELEDSGVYFCASSQVGRRLYEQYFGPGTRLTVT.